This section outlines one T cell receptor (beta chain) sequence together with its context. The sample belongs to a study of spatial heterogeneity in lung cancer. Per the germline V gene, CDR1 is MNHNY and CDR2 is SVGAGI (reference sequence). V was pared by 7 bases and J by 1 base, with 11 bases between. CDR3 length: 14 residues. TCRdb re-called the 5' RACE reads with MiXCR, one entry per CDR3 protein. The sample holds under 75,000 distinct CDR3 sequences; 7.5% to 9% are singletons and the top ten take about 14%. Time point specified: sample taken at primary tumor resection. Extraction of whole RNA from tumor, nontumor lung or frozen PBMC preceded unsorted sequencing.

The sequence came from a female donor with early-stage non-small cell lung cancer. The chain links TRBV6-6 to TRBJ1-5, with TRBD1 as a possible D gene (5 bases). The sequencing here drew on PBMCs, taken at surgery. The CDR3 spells CASTMTASNQPQHF. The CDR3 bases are TGTGCCAGCACCATGACAGCGAGCAATCAGCCCCAGCATTTT.